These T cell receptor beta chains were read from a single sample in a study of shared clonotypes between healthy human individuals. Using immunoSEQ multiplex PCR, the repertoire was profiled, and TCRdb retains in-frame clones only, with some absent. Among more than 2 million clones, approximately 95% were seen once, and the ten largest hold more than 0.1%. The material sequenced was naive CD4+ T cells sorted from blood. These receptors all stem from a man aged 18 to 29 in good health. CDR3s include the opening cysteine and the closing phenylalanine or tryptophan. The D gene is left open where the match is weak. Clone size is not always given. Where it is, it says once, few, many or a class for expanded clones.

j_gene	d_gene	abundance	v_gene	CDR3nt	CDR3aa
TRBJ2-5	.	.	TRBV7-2	TGTGCCAGCAGCCTAGGGACGCGGGAGACCCAGTACTTC	CASSLGTRETQYF
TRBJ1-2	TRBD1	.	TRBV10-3	TGTGCCATCCGAGGGGGCGGATTTGACTATGGCTACACCTTC	CAIRGGGFDYGYTF
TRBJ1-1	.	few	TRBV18	TGTGCCAGCTCACCGGGCGCCACTGAAGCTTTCTTT	CASSPGATEAFF
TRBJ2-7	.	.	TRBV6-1	TGTGCCAGCAGTGCGGACAGGGGGAACCTAGCGGGAGAGTACGAGCAGTACTTC	CASSADRGNLAGEYEQYF
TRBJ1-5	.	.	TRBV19	TGTGCCAGTAGTATAGCCGGACAGAATCAGCCCCAGCATTTT	CASSIAGQNQPQHF
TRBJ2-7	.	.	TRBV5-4	TGTGCCAGCAGCGAAACCGGTTGGAGCTCCTACGAGCAGTACTTC	CASSETGWSSYEQYF
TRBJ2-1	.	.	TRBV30	TGTGCCTGGAGTCCTCAGGGCAATGAGCAGTTCTTC	CAWSPQGNEQFF
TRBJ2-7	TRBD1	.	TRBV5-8	TGTGCCGGAACCCGGGACAGGGGATACGAGCAGTACTTC	CAGTRDRGYEQYF
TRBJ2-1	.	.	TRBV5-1	TGCGCCAGCAGCTTAGAAAATGAGCAGTTCTTC	CASSLENEQFF
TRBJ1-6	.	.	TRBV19	TGTGCCAGTACCGAGGCCCCGAGCTCCTATAATTCACCCCTCCACTTT	CASTEAPSSYNSPLHF
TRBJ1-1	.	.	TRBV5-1	TGCGCCAGCAGCTTGGGCAAGGGCGAAGCTTTCTTT	CASSLGKGEAFF
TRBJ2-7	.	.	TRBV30	TGTGCCTGGAGTGGAGAGTTACAGGGATACAATACGAGGCAGTACTTC	CAWSGELQGYNTRQYF
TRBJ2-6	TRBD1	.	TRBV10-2	TGCGCCAGCAGTGAAAACGACAGGGCTGGGGCCAACGTCCTGACTTTC	CASSENDRAGANVLTF
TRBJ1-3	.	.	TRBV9	TGTGCCAGCAGCCCACGGACCTCTGGAAACACCATATATTTT	CASSPRTSGNTIYF
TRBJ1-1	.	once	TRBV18	TGTGCCAGCTCACCACTACCAGGGGACACTGAAGCTTTCTTT	CASSPLPGDTEAFF
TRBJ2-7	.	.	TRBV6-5	TGTGCCAGCAGAGATTTATACAGCTCCTACGAGCAGTACTTC	CASRDLYSSYEQYF
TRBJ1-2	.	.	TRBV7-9	TGTGCCAGCAGGGAGGACCCGGGCGCAGGGTATGGCTACACCTTC	CASREDPGAGYGYTF
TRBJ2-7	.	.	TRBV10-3	TGTGCCATCAGTGAGTCAGGAGGGGAACAGGGACGAATCTACGAGCAGTACTTC	CAISESGGEQGRIYEQYF
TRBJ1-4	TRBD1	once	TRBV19	TGTGCCAGCAGTTTACAGGGGGCCGGCGGAGAACGCGAAAAACTGTTTTTT	CASSLQGAGGEREKLFF
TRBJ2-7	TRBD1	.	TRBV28	TGTGCCAGCTCCGGGACAGGGGGAACCTACGAGCAGTACTTC	CASSGTGGTYEQYF
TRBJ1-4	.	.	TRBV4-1	TGCGCCAGCAGCGCCCACCGGGACTTTAATGAAAAACTGTTTTTT	CASSAHRDFNEKLFF
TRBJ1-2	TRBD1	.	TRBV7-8	TGTGCCAGCAGCCGCGACGCCTGGGAGGGACAGGGATATGGTGGCTACACCTTC	CASSRDAWEGQGYGGYTF
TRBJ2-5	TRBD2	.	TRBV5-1	TGCGCCAGCAGCTTGGAAGCGGGGAGGGGTGAGACCCAGTACTTC	CASSLEAGRGETQYF
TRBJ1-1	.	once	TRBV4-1	TGCGCCAGCAGCCAAATTCACAAGACGAACACTGAAGCTTTCTTT	CASSQIHKTNTEAFF
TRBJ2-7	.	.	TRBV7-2	TGTGCCAGCAGCTTAGACAGGTATAGCTACGAGCAGTACTTC	CASSLDRYSYEQYF
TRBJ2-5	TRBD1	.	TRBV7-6	TGTGCCAGCGGACAACAGGGGGGCCAAGAGACCCAGTACTTC	CASGQQGGQETQYF